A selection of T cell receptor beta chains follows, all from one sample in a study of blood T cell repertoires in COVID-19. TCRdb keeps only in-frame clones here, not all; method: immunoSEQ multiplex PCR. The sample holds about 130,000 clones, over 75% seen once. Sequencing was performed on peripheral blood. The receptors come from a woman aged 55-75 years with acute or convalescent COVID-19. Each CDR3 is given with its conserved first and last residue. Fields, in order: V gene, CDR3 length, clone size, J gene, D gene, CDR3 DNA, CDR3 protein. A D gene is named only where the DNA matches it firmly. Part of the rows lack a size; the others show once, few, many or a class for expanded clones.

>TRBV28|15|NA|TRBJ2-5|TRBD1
TGTGCCAGCAGTTCGCCAGGGACAGCTAAAGAGACCCAGTACTTC
CASSSPGTAKETQYF
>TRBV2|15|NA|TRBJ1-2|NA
TGTGCCAGCAGTGAAGGAGGGCTTACGTCCCGGGGATCCACCTTC
CASSEGGLTSRGSTF
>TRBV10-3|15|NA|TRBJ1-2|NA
TGTGCCATCAGTGAGCCGACACAGGAGCTTTATGGCTACACCTTC
CAISEPTQELYGYTF
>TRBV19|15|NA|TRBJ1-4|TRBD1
TGTGCCAGTACCACGGTTGGACAGGGGCCAAGAAAACTGTTTTTT
CASTTVGQGPRKLFF
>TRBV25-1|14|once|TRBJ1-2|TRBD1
TGTGCCAGCAGTGAAAGGGGACAGATCTATGGCTACACCTTC
CASSERGQIYGYTF
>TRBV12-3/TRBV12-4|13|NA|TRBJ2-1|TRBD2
TGTGCCAGCCATCCTAGCGGGACTAATGAGCAGTTCTTC
CASHPSGTNEQFF
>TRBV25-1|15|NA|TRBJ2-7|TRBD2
TGTGCCAGCAGACGGGGACTAGCGGGAGCGGGTGAGCAGTACTTC
CASRRGLAGAGEQYF
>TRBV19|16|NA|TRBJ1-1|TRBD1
TGTGCCAGTAGTCCCCCGCGGTGGACAGGGGTCACTGAAGCTTTCTTT
CASSPPRWTGVTEAFF
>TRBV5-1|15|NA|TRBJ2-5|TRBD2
TGCGCCAGCAGCTTGGTTGGCCTAGCGGAAGAGACCCAGTACTTC
CASSLVGLAEETQYF
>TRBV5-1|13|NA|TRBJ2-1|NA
TGCGCCAGCAGCCGAGGATTTACGAATGAGCAGTTCTTC
CASSRGFTNEQFF
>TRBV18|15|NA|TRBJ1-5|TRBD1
TGTGCCAGCTCGGAGGGGACAGGGGGGAATCAGCCCCAGCATTTT
CASSEGTGGNQPQHF
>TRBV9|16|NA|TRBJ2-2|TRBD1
TGTGCCAGCAGTTGGGGGGACAGGGGTCCCACCGGGGAGCTGTTTTTT
CASSWGDRGPTGELFF
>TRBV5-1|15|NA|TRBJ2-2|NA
TGCGCCAGCAGCTTGCCAGGGCCCAACACCGGGGAGCTGTTTTTT
CASSLPGPNTGELFF
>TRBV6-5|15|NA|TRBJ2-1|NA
TGTGCCAGCAGTTCTGGGCCGACCTCCTACAATGAGCAGTTCTTC
CASSSGPTSYNEQFF
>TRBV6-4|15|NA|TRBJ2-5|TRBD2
TGTGCCAGCAGTGGGGCGGGAGGCAGGGGAGAGACCCAGTACTTC
CASSGAGGRGETQYF
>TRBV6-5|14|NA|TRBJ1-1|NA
TGTGCCAGCACCCAGGCGCAGATGAACACTGAAGCTTTCTTT
CASTQAQMNTEAFF
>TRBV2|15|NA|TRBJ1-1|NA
TGTGCCAGCAGTTATCGATCAGGCATGAACACTGAAGCTTTCTTT
CASSYRSGMNTEAFF
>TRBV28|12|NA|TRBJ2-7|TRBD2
TGTGCCAGCAGTGGGAGGGCTTACGAGCAGTACTTC
CASSGRAYEQYF
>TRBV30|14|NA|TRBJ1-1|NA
TGTGCCTGGAGTGTATTGACACCGAACACTGAAGCTTTCTTT
CAWSVLTPNTEAFF
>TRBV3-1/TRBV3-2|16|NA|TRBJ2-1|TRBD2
TGTGCCAGCAGCCGTAGCGGGAGAACATCCTACAATGAGCAGTTCTTC
CASSRSGRTSYNEQFF
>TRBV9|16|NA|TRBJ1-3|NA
TGTGCCAGCAGCCCCCCCGGGGGGCACTCTGGAAACACCATATATTTT
CASSPPGGHSGNTIYF
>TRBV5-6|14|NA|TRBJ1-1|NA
TGTGCCAGCAGCTTGAGGGGCGAAAGGGGTGAAGCTTTCTTT
CASSLRGERGEAFF
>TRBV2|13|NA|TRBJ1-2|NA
TGTGCCAGCAGTCCAGGGCCCAACTATGGCTACACCTTC
CASSPGPNYGYTF
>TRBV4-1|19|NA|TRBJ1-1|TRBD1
TGCGCCAGCAGCCAAGGAATGGGGACAGGGAGGGGGTATAACACTGAAGCTTTCTTT
CASSQGMGTGRGYNTEAFF
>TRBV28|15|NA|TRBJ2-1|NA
TGTGCCAGCAGTTTTTTGAGACAGAAAGGAAATGAGCAGTTCTTC
CASSFLRQKGNEQFF
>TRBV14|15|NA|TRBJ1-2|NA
TGTGCCAGCAGCCAAGGGCGGGCTGCCCTCTATGGCTACACCTTC
CASSQGRAALYGYTF
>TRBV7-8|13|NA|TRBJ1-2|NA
TGTGCCAGCAGCCAAACAGGGAACTATGGCTACACCTTC
CASSQTGNYGYTF
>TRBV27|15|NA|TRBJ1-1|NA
TGTGCCAGCAGTTTATATGGCGGGGTAGGGACTGAAGCTTTCTTT
CASSLYGGVGTEAFF
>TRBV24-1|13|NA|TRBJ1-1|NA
TGTGCCACCAGTGGGAATGCGGCGACTGAAGCTTTCTTT
CATSGNAATEAFF
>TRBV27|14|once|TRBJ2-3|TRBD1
TGTGCCAGCAGCTTCGCAGGGGGCGCAGATACGCAGTATTTT
CASSFAGGADTQYF
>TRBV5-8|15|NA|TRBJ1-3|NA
TGTGCCAGCAGCTTCGGGGGGCCTGCTGGAAACACCATATATTTT
CASSFGGPAGNTIYF
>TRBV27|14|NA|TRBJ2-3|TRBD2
TGTGCCAGCAGTTTAGGGACTAGCGGAGGCAGGCAGTATTTT
CASSLGTSGGRQYF
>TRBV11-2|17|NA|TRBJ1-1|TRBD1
TGTGCCAGCTTCCGATTAGGGACAGGGGCGCGAAACACTGAAGCTTTCTTT
CASFRLGTGARNTEAFF
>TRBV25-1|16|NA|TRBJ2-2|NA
TGTGCCAGCAGTGATGAGACAGGCGGCGTCACCGGGGAGCTGTTTTTT
CASSDETGGVTGELFF
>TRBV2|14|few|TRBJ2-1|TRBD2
TGTGCCAGCGCGGATAGCGGGTCCTACAATGAGCAGTTCTTC
CASADSGSYNEQFF
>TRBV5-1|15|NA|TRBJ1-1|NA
TGCGCCAGCAGCCTAACGGAGCGCATGAACACTGAAGCTTTCTTT
CASSLTERMNTEAFF
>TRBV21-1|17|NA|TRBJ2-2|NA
TGTGCCAGCAGCACTCGACGACAGGGCGGTCACACCGGGGAGCTGTTTTTT
CASSTRRQGGHTGELFF
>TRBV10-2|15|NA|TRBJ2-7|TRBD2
TGCGCCAGCAGTGATATAGCGGGAGAGTCCCACGAGCAGTACTTC
CASSDIAGESHEQYF
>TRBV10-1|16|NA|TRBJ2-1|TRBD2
TGCGCCAGCAGCCACGGGACTAGCGGGAGAGAAAATGAGCAGTTCTTC
CASSHGTSGRENEQFF
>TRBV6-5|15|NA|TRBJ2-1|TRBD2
TGTGCCAGCAGTCCGACTAGCGGGAGGGCCAATGAGCAGTTCTTC
CASSPTSGRANEQFF
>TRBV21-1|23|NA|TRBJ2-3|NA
TGTGCCAGCAGCAGTCTTGTGGGACCATCCACGGGGTGGGAGGAGGGAGTACAGGGGACGCAGTATTTT
CASSSLVGPSTGWEEGVQGTQYF
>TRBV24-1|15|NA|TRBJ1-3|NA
TGTGCCACCAGTGACCCAGGGTACTCTGGAAACACCATATATTTT
CATSDPGYSGNTIYF
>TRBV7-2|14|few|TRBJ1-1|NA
TGTGCCAGCAGCTTAGGAGGGTATCGCACTGAAGCTTTCTTT
CASSLGGYRTEAFF
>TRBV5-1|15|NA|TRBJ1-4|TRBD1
TGCGCCAGCAGCCCGCCGGGACAGGGAGGAGAAAAACTGTTTTTT
CASSPPGQGGEKLFF
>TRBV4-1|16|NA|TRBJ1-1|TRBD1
TGCGCCAGCAGCCTTCGACAGGGGGGCGGGTACACTGAAGCTTTCTTT
CASSLRQGGGYTEAFF
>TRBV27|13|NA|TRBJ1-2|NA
TGTGCCAGCAGTTTGACTCCGAGGAGTGGCTACACCTTC
CASSLTPRSGYTF
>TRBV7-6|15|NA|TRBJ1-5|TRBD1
TGTGCCAGCAGCTTAGTACAGGGGGTCAATCAGCCCCAGCATTTT
CASSLVQGVNQPQHF
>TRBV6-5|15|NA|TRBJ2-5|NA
TGTGCCAGCTCCTCCGCGGGGGCTGTGCGGCGGACCCAGTACTTC
CASSSAGAVRRTQYF
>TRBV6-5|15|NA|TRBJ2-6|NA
TGTGCCAGCAGTTACGCAGGGTTGGGGGCCAACGTCCTGACTTTC
CASSYAGLGANVLTF
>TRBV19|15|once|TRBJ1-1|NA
TGTGCCAGTAGTAAAGTGACAGTGGGCGAGACTGAAGCTTTCTTT
CASSKVTVGETEAFF
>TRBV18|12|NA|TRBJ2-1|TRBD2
TGTGCCAGCTCACCACTGGGAGGGGAGCAGTTCTTC
CASSPLGGEQFF
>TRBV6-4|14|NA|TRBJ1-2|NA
TGTGCCAGCTTCCCCCGAGTAACTAACTATGGCTACACCTTC
CASFPRVTNYGYTF
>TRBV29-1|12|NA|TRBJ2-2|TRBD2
TGCAGCGTTGGGAGCGGGGGCCGGGAGCTGTTTTTT
CSVGSGGRELFF
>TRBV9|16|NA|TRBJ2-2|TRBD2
TGTGCCAGCAGCGGATCGGGACTAGCCTCCACCGGGGAGCTGTTTTTT
CASSGSGLASTGELFF
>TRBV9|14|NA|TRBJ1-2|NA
TGTGCCAGCAGCGTAGCCGGGTCGCCCTCGGGCTACACCTTC
CASSVAGSPSGYTF
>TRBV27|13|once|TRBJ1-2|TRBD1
TGTGCCAGCAGCCCGACAGGGAACTATGGCTACACCTTC
CASSPTGNYGYTF
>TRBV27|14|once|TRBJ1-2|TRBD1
TGTGCCAGCAGTAGACAGGGGGGGCCCGGGGGCTACACCTTC
CASSRQGGPGGYTF
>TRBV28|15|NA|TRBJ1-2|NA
TGTGCCAGCAGCTTGGGTGTGGGGGCCCTAAATGGCTACACCTTC
CASSLGVGALNGYTF
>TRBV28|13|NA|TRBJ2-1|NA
TGTGCCAGCGCAGCTTTCGGACTCAATGAGCAGTTCTTC
CASAAFGLNEQFF